The clone carrying this T cell receptor (beta chain) was seen once. This record comes from a study of blood T cell repertoires in COVID-19. Deletions cut 5 bases from V and 4 bases from J, with 14 bases between. Looked up from germline, CDR1 is MGHDK and CDR2 is SYGVNS. This CDR3 is 15 amino acids long. Here immunoSEQ multiplex PCR was the method, and the copy in TCRdb shows in-frame clones only, minus some. The sample yields about 50,000 clones, roughly 85% seen once. Sequenced material: peripheral blood. This rearrangement joins TRBV25-1 to TRBJ1-4; the D gene is possibly TRBD1 (5 bases). This receptor was taken from a man aged 70-80 years with acute or convalescent COVID-19. CDR3 protein: CASSLLGGLNEKLFF. CDR3 coding DNA: TGTGCCAGCAGTCTTCTCGGGGGACTTAATGAAAAACTGTTTTTT.